This entry is about one T cell receptor (beta chain). No cognate antigen has been identified for it. Base qualities are not provided; no much larger clone lies one nucleotide away. Genomic DNA was isolated using the Qiagen DNeasy kit from unsorted PBMCs as well as from negatively selected CD4+ and CD8+ fractions. Using primers that anneal to V and J segments, immunoSEQ multiplex PCR amplified the TCR beta CDR3 regions. A synthetic immune receptor repertoire was used to minimize amplification bias, and any residual bias was removed computationally once sequencing was done. As for how the authors treated the data: Repertoire diversity was quantified as the Shannon entropy index using custom Python scripts. Unsorted, CD4+ and CD8+ repertoires were examined separately, except in combined analyses, for which CD4+ and CD8+ sequences were merged in silico. A clone was considered expanded if an increase in frequency of at least 2-fold after treatment relative to C1D1 was found, and a pseudocount of 0.5 was applied to clones undetected at baseline. Clones with 0 or 1 copy at C1D1 were defined as singleton clones, while clones with 2 or more copies were defined as non-singleton clones. Clones expanded in unsorted samples were assigned a CD4+, CD8+ or unknown annotation through matching of protein sequences in sorted samples from the same patient. Wilcoxon tests were applied to paired samples to test diversity changes from C1D1 to C4D1. This is the immuneACCESS table as TCRdb keeps it, with only in-frame sequences that have V and J called. A part of the clones is gone; compared with another copy, unresolved V genes explain less than half, and the rest is unexplained. V, J and clone size derive from that table, while D and trimming were established from the DNA sequence. The table for this sample lists approximately 9,500 clones; about 70% of them were counted only once. Jointly, the top ten make up around 4% of the sample.

These data originate in a study of PD-1 blockade in classical Hodgkin lymphoma (dated by TCRdb to the early 2020s). For the wider study: Nivolumab dosing was 3 mg/kg intravenously every 2 weeks, continuing until either disease progression or unacceptable toxicity. A peripheral blood immune signature of response to PD-1 blockade in classical Hodgkin lymphoma was defined using TCR beta sequencing and CyTOF. The paper's findings and limits, for the study overall: Only a single clinical trial cohort was studied, and what caused the repertoire differences, possibly disease activity or prior therapy, remained undefined. Diversity was lower in patients who began nivolumab less than 1 year after ASCT, so these patients were left out of later analyses to avoid confounding by immune reconstitution. Trial patients achieving complete response had baseline diversity similar to newly diagnosed patients, whereas partial responders and progressors had significantly lower diversity. CD4+ but not CD8+ TCR diversity rose significantly by C4D1 (p=0.0027 vs p=0.16), most apparent in complete responders (p=0.02). Baseline TCR diversity was reported to be lower in newly diagnosed patients than in healthy donors, and even lower in relapsed/refractory patients.

The sample's time point label is to be understood as: cycle 1 day 1 (C1D1), immediately before nivolumab initiation. Relapse after autologous stem cell transplantation had occurred in all trial patients, and cohorts A, B and C were distinguished by prior brentuximab vedotin exposure. Magnetic negative selection with a Miltenyi CD4+ T cell isolation kit was used to purify CD4+ T cells from thawed PBMCs. A total of approximately 51 patients with relapsed/refractory classical Hodgkin lymphoma made up the trial cohort, and each patient's best overall response was complete response, partial response or progressive disease. In the multi-cohort phase II CheckMate 205 trial, trial patients received single-agent nivolumab. An independent review committee assessed best overall response by applying the 2007 International Working Group response criteria. Trial PBMCs were obtained immediately prior to nivolumab initiation (C1D1) and on therapy at cycle 2 day 1 and cycle 4 day 1. After peripheral blood was drawn into 8 mL Vacutainer Cell Preparation Tubes, PBMCs were isolated by centrifugation and then cryopreserved. Purified CD4+ and CD8+ fractions were prepared only for cases in which an additional PBMC sample was available. On LS columns in a quadroMACS separator, the magnetically labelled cells were depleted, and the flow-through was collected as the purified fraction.

At the junction V is shortened by 0 bases and J by 11 bases, with 14 bases in between. Looking up the germline V gene yields CDR1 SGDLS and CDR2 YYNGEE. The CDR3 starts with the cysteine, ends with the phenylalanine, and has 14 residues. Only the CDR3 portion is preserved as DNA: 42 bases, with reading frame beginning at the first base. The receptor was derived from a human donor with classical Hodgkin lymphoma. The material sequenced was CD4+ T cells from blood, taken at baseline. This chain is built from TRBV9 and TRBJ2-2, with the D call perhaps TRBD1 or TRBD2, as 5 bases match in each case. The nucleotide sequence reads as follows: TGTGCCAGCAGCGTAGTCTCTGGGGGAGCCGAGCTGTTTTTT. This gives the protein CASSVVSGGAELFF.